This T cell receptor beta chain comes out of a study of T cells in Graves' hyperthyroidism and ophthalmopathy. The investigators amplified TCR beta CDR3 regions from RNA transcripts. A first-round RT-PCR of the TCR CDR3 used the HTBI primer set. In TCRdb, the multiplex PCR reads were re-called with MiXCR into one record per CDR3 protein. The data show more than 550,000 distinct CDR3 sequences, with around a sixth seen just once and over 15% held by the top ten. Study-wide results and limits: Ophthalmopathy onset followed model prediction by a median roughly 6.5 months.

Germline CDR1 MNHEY, CDR2 SVGAGI. This CDR3 contains 18 residues. V was clipped by 6 bases and J by 11 bases; unmatched bases: 22. Details on this clonotype: Its antigen is not known.

The TCR comes from a woman aged 50 to 60 with Graves' hyperthyroidism that later progressed to Graves' ophthalmopathy. The genes are TRBV6-5 and TRBJ2-1, with TRBD2 matching over 10 bases. Sequenced sample: blood. In DNA, the CDR3 is TGTGCCAGCAGCAGAACCCACCTAGAGCGGGGGGGCCTGAATAAGCAGTTCTTC. Amino acids: CASSRTHLERGGLNKQFF.